This T cell receptor beta chain was recovered during a study of T cell changes during pregnancy in multiple sclerosis. In germline, CDR1 is MGHRA, CDR2 YSYEKL. CDR3 length: 13 amino acids. V dropped 5 bases and J dropped 5; count of bases not matched to a gene: 3. This table comes from immunoSEQ multiplex PCR, and its TCRdb copy is limited to in-frame clones, with some not included. The sample lists 50,000 to 60,000 clones; 75% to 90% were seen once. The input for sequencing was CD4+ T cells from peripheral blood mononuclear cells, taken in the first trimester of pregnancy. This receptor was taken from a female donor with multiple sclerosis, enrolled in a pregnancy study. The chain is built from TRBV4-1 and TRBJ2-5, with 9 positions matching TRBD1. Here the CDR3 DNA reads TGCGCCAGCAGCAAGACAGGGGGGGAGACCCAGTACTTC. This gives the protein CASSKTGGETQYF.